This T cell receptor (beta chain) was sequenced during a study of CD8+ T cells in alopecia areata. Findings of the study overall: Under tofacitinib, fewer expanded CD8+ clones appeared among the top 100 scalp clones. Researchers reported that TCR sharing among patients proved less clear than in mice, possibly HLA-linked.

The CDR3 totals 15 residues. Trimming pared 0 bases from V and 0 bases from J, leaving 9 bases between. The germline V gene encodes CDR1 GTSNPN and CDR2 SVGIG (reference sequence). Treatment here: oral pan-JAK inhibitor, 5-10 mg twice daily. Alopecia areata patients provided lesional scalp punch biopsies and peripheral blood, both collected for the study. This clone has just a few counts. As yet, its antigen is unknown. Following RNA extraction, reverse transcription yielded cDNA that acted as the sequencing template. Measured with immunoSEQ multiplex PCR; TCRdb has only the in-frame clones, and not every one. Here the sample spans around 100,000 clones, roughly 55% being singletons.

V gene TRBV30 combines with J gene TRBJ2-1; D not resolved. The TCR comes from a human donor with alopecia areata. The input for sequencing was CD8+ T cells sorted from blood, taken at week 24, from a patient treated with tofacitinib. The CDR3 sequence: CAWSVDWSSYNEQFF. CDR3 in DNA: TGTGCCTGGAGTGTTGACTGGAGCTCCTACAATGAGCAGTTCTTC.